These 21 T cell receptor beta chains originate from one sample sequenced in a study of T cell repertoires and HLA-DP antigens. TCRdb keeps only in-frame clones here, not all; method: immunoSEQ multiplex PCR. The sample carries around 90,000 clones, roughly 86% recorded once. These receptors lack a known antigen. Sequencing used CD4+ T cells from PBMCs. The receptors were gathered from a man between 50 and 59 years old in good health and CMV-seronegative.

J is TRBJ1-1 and V is TRBV9, with D unclear. From germline, CDR1 is SGDLS and CDR2 YYNGEE. The CDR3 is 15 residues long. V gave up 0 bases and J gave up 0 bases, with 9 bases separating them. The chain's CDR3 is CASSVDSHMNTEAFF. The CDR3 bases are TGTGCCAGCAGCGTAGACTCCCACATGAACACTGAAGCTTTCTTT.

The chain employs TRBV18 and TRBJ2-7; D remains ambiguous. Per the germline V gene, CDR1 is KGHSH and CDR2 is LQKENI. The CDR3 contains 13 residues. V was clipped by 1 base and J by 1 base, with 5 bases between them. The CDR3 region is CASSPLESYEQYF. As DNA, the CDR3 is TGTGCCAGCTCACCACTTGAATCCTACGAGCAGTACTTC.

The J gene is TRBJ1-2, the V gene TRBV19, with TRBD1 as a possible D gene (5 bases). V shed 5 bases and J shed 0 bases, with 10 bases lying between them. CDR3 length: 14 amino acids. In germline, CDR1 is LNHDA, CDR2 SQIVND (reference sequence). In DNA, the CDR3 is TGTGCCAGTAGTTTGGACACCGCTAACTATGGCTACACCTTC. Its translation: CASSLDTANYGYTF.

This clone was counted a few times. The chain couples TRBV2 to TRBJ1-2; D gene ambiguous. Germline CDR1 is SNHLY and CDR2 is FYNNEI. V dropped 3 bases and J dropped 2 bases, with 7 bases sitting between them. The CDR3 covers 13 residues. CDR3 sequence (DNA): TGTGCCAGCAGTGAGCGGGGAAACTATGGCTACACCTTC. This translates into CASSERGNYGYTF.

The chain couples TRBV5-1 to TRBJ2-6, with D possibly being TRBD2 (5 bases). Between the trimmed V and J ends, which lost 4 bases and 0 bases, there was a span of 8 bases. Germline V gene sequence: CDR1 SGHRS, CDR2 YFSETQ. The CDR3 consists of 15 residues. The CDR3 DNA sequence: TGCGCCAGCAGCCCAACTAGCTCTGGGGCCAACGTCCTGACTTTC. It encodes CASSPTSSGANVLTF.

The CDR3 region has the DNA TGTGCCAGCAGCTTAGGTTTAGGCAGGTCCATCTCCTACGAGCAGTACTTC. This gives the protein CASSLGLGRSISYEQYF. The chain has TRBV11-3 and TRBJ2-7; no clear D gene. The CDR3 consists of 17 residues. V lost 1 base to trimming and J lost 0 bases, with 16 bases between them. CDR1 is SGHNT, CDR2 YENEEA, per germline.

The count of this clone is one. This sequence joins TRBV2 and TRBJ1-1, with D perhaps matching TRBD1 (5 bases). V lost 6 bases to trimming and J lost 6 bases, with 14 bases between them. Germline loops: CDR1 SNHLY, CDR2 FYNNEI. CDR3 length equals 13 residues. The CDR3 region has the DNA TGTGCCAGCAGCCAGGGAGTTAGTTCTGAAGCTTTCTTT. It is translated as CASSQGVSSEAFF.

The V call is TRBV10-3, the J call TRBJ2-1; D gene uncertain. V was trimmed by 5 bases and J by 6 bases, leaving 5 bases between them. This CDR3 comprises 11 residues. Per the germline V gene, CDR1 is ENHRY and CDR2 is SYGVKD. The CDR3 protein is CAISTSNEQFF. For the CDR3, the DNA is TGTGCCATCAGTACCTCCAATGAGCAGTTCTTC.

The rearrangement joins TRBV2 to TRBJ2-3; no clear D. Germline loops: CDR1 SNHLY, CDR2 FYNNEI. V gave up 7 bases and J gave up 6 bases, with 14 bases separating them. The CDR3 runs 13 residues. Here the CDR3 reads CASNSQPADTQYF. The CDR3 region has the DNA TGTGCCAGCAATAGCCAACCTGCGGATACGCAGTATTTT. Based on the CDR3 plus reference TRBV2 and TRBJ2-3, the full variable domain is EPEVTQTPSHQVTQMGQEVILRCVPISNHLYFYWYRQILGQKVEFLVSFYNNEISEKSEIFDDQFSVERPDGSNFTLKIRSTKLEDSAMYFCASNSQPADTQYFGPGTRLTVL.

CDR3 protein: CASSSSGGTIRTDTQYF. CDR3 DNA sequence: TGTGCCAGCAGCTCTAGCGGGGGGACCATCCGCACAGATACGCAGTATTTT. The V and J genes are TRBV5-4 and TRBJ2-3; 11 bases are a match to TRBD2. Germline CDR1 is SGHNT and CDR2 is YYREEE (reference sequence). V lost 3 bases, J lost 1 base, and 7 bases stayed unmatched. This CDR3 has 17 amino acids.

V and J are TRBV19 and TRBJ1-1, with TRBD1 identical over 7 bases. CDR1 and CDR2 (germline): LNHDA, SQIVND (reference sequence). Losses at the gene ends were 7 bases for V and 4 bases for J; bases not matched to a gene: 9. The CDR3 is 14 residues long. CDR3 protein: CASNRGGMGTEAFF. In DNA, the CDR3 is TGTGCCAGTAACAGGGGAGGGATGGGCACTGAAGCTTTCTTT.

In DNA form, the CDR3 reads TGCGCCAGCAGCCAAGATCGGTGGGGTACTGAAGCTTTCTTT. This translates into CASSQDRWGTEAFF. The rearrangement links TRBV4-1 to TRBJ1-1; unclear D gene. CDR3 length equals 14 residues. Trimming took off 0 bases at V and 5 bases at J, with 10 bases between the two ends. CDR1 is MGHRA and CDR2 is YSYEKL in the germline V gene.

This chain connects TRBV5-1 to TRBJ2-7, with 14 nucleotides matching TRBD2. Germline CDR1 reads SGHRS; CDR2 reads YFSETQ. CDR3 length: 18 residues. V trimming: 5 bases; J trimming: 2 bases; junction bases outside the gene matches: 12. The CDR3 reads CASSPISGTSGGPYEQYF. For the CDR3, the DNA is TGCGCCAGCAGTCCGATTTCCGGGACTAGCGGGGGACCCTACGAGCAGTACTTC.

V usage is TRBV6-5 and J usage is TRBJ1-2; no clear D. Trimming removed 8 bases from V and 11 bases from J, with 15 bases in between. Germline V gene data show CDR1 as MNHEY and CDR2 as SVGAGI. This CDR3 region has 11 residues. The CDR3 coding sequence is TGTGCCAGCGCCAACGGTGCCGGATACACCTTC. This sequence encodes CASANGAGYTF.

This clone was counted between two and nine times. Here the CDR3 DNA reads TGTGCCTGCTCCCCAGACGGTATGGAGACCCAGTACTTC. As protein: CACSPDGMETQYF. The rearrangement uses TRBV30 and TRBJ2-5; D is unresolved. Germline CDR1 and CDR2: GTSNPN and SVGIG (reference sequence). V lost 6 bases and J lost 5, with 16 bases in between. This CDR3 has 13 residues.

This chain uses TRBV7-2 with TRBJ2-3; 16 positions match TRBD2. Germline V gene lookup returns CDR1 SGHTA and CDR2 FQGNSA. Unmatched junction bases numbered 3, after V lost 0 bases and J lost 0 bases. This CDR3 contains 19 residues. In DNA, the CDR3 is TGTGCCAGCAGCTTAGCTGGGACTAGCGGGGGGGAAAGCACAGATACGCAGTATTTT. This gives the protein CASSLAGTSGGESTDTQYF.

The CDR3 nucleotides are TGTGCCAGCAGCGCCGCGAGTCGCCTCGGGTATACGCAGTATTTT. As protein: CASSAASRLGYTQYF. J is TRBJ2-3 and V is TRBV7-9; D is unresolved. Germline values: CDR1 SEHNR, CDR2 FQNEAQ (reference sequence). There are 15 residues in the CDR3. The V end was cut by 5 bases, the J end by 7 bases, with 19 bases between.

The V call is TRBV30, the J call TRBJ1-2; weak D call: TRBD1 (5 bases). Germline values: CDR1 GTSNPN, CDR2 SVGIG (reference sequence). The CDR3 is 13 residues long. Trimming removed 3 bases from V and 0 bases from J, with 8 bases in between. In DNA form, the CDR3 reads TGTGCCTGGAGACGGGGGACTAACTATGGCTACACCTTC. Residues: CAWRRGTNYGYTF.

This chain joins TRBV30 and TRBJ2-7; D remains ambiguous. The germline V gene encodes CDR1 GTSNPN and CDR2 SVGIG (reference sequence). Trimming took 3 bases from V and 2 from J, leaving 14 bases between them. The length of the CDR3 is 14 residues. The chain's CDR3 is CAWRKPGPAYEQYF. The CDR3 DNA sequence: TGTGCCTGGAGAAAACCGGGTCCGGCCTACGAGCAGTACTTC.

The genes are TRBV9 and TRBJ1-1, with 8 bases fitting TRBD1. V shed 4 bases and J 4 bases; nucleotides not matched to a gene: 6. Germline V gene lookup returns CDR1 SGDLS and CDR2 YYNGEE. This CDR3 spans 14 amino acids. The CDR3 region is CASSPRQGTTEAFF. The CDR3, as DNA: TGTGCCAGCAGCCCGAGACAGGGGACCACTGAAGCTTTCTTT.

This chain joins TRBV2 and TRBJ2-2; D gene uncertain. Germline CDR1 SNHLY, CDR2 FYNNEI. V was pared by 3 bases and J by 5 bases, with 16 bases between. CDR3 length: 16 amino acids. This CDR3 reads CASSDLTALKTGELFF. CDR3 bases: TGTGCCAGCAGTGACCTTACGGCTTTAAAGACCGGGGAGCTGTTTTTT.